This paragraph covers one T cell receptor beta chain sequence. Individually, cDNA molecules had unique molecular identifiers attached to them. TCRdb passed the 5' RACE reads through MiXCR, listing each CDR3 protein once. Among approximately 27,000 distinct CDR3 sequences listed, about 5.8% were seen once. Per the germline V gene, CDR1 is SEHNR and CDR2 is FQNEAQ (reference sequence). There are 15 residues in the CDR3. The germline V and J ends were trimmed by 4 bases and 2 bases, with 12 bases remaining between them. These data are taken from a study of early T cells in non-severe SARS-CoV-2 infection. Study-wide background: Sequencing of unsorted whole blood was done on bulk RNA, leaving chains unpaired.

The chain combines TRBV7-9 with TRBJ1-5; D unclear. This sequence was found in an adult who was a healthcare worker with PCR-confirmed SARS-CoV-2 infection or an uninfected control (not recorded which). Material for sequencing was whole blood. The CDR3 sequence is CASSSSLTGNQPQHF. DNA of the CDR3: TGTGCCAGCAGCTCGTCCTTGACCGGCAATCAGCCCCAGCATTTT.